This TCR beta chain came from a study of blood T cell repertoires in COVID-19. Enrolled through a virtual design, the participants were between about 18 and 100 years of age and came from 24 US areas. The CDR3 sequence is 14 residues long. The ends were cut back, 9 bases at V and 6 bases at J, with 18 bases in the middle. Under the authors' procedure: For nucleated cells, counts were estimated from reference gene primer amplification. Some clones are missing from TCRdb's copy, which holds only in-frame ones; the method was immunoSEQ multiplex PCR. The V and J calls and clone size are taken from that table; D and trimming were inferred from the DNA. The data contain fewer than 300,000 clones, about nine tenths of them singletons.

The V and J genes are TRBV23-1 and TRBJ2-4; D possibly corresponds to TRBD2 (6 bases). TRBV23-1 is flagged as an ORF with uncertain function. The sequence derives from a woman aged 30 to 39 who had recovered from COVID-19. Input material: PBMCs or T cells enriched from blood (not recorded which). The CDR3 reads CARPNQGLLNIQYF. For the CDR3, the DNA is TGCGCCAGGCCAAATCAAGGACTACTAAACATTCAGTACTTC.